The 16 T cell receptor beta chains below all came from one sample that was sequenced in a study of cytomegalovirus exposure and HLA in healthy donors. Primers included in the PCR were 60 Vbeta and 13 Jbeta primers. Libraries were prepared by immunoSEQ multiplex PCR; TCRdb keeps only in-frame clonotypes and omits some of them. The data show some 150,000 clones, 80% to 90% seen once. What was sequenced was PBMCs. The receptors were sampled from a woman between 40 and 50 years old in good health and CMV-seropositive.

The genes are TRBV6-1 and TRBJ2-5, with 8 bases matching TRBD1. The germline V gene encodes CDR1 MNHNS and CDR2 SASEGT. This CDR3 contains 14 residues. With V trimmed by 6 bases and J by 4 bases, 7 bases remained unmatched. CDR3 amino acids: CASSWGQEGETQYF. For the CDR3, the DNA is TGTGCCAGCAGCTGGGGACAGGAGGGAGAGACCCAGTACTTC.

The CDR3 nucleotides are TGTGCCAGCAGTTTACTCCCAGGGGGCCTGGAAGAGACCCAGTACTTC. Encoded protein: CASSLLPGGLEETQYF. The rearrangement joins TRBV27 to TRBJ2-5; 8 bases match TRBD1. The germline V gene has CDR1 MNHEY and CDR2 SMNVEV (reference sequence). CDR3 length equals 16 residues. Trimming cost V 2 bases and J 3 bases; bases outside gene matches: 8.

The chain couples TRBV7-9 to TRBJ2-3, with 8 bases fitting TRBD2. Unmatched junction bases numbered 8, after V lost 1 base and J lost 2 bases. The CDR3 length is 17 residues. Germline CDR1 and CDR2: SEHNR and FQNEAQ (reference sequence). The CDR3 loop reads CASSLGSGSGVTDTQYF. In nucleotides, the CDR3 is TGTGCCAGCAGCTTAGGAAGTGGTAGCGGGGTCACAGATACGCAGTATTTT.

The chain uses TRBV11-1 and TRBJ2-7, with 7 nucleotides matching TRBD1. V trimming: 0 bases; J trimming: 7 bases; junction bases outside the gene matches: 9. Germline CDR1 reads SGHAT; CDR2 reads FQDESV (reference sequence). The CDR3 sequence is 15 residues long. The CDR3 bases are TGTGCCAGCAGCTTAGCGGTGACAGGGATGGGGGAGCAGTACTTC. Translating gives CASSLAVTGMGEQYF.

The V call is TRBV5-1, the J call TRBJ2-5, with 7 bases matching TRBD2. The CDR3 runs to 13 residues. Germline V lookup: CDR1 SGHRS, CDR2 YFSETQ. After removal of 4 bases from V and 11 bases from J, the junction contained 11 bases not matched to a gene. The CDR3 spells CASSPGGGLEQYF. CDR3 nucleotides: TGCGCCAGCAGCCCGGGAGGCGGATTAGAGCAGTACTTC. Complete variable domain (other parts from reference TRBV5-1 and TRBJ2-5): KAGVTQTPRYLIKTRGQQVTLSCSPISGHRSVSWYQQTPGQGLQFLFEYFSETQRNKGNFPGRFSGRQFSNSRSEMNVSTLELGDSALYLCASSPGGGLEQYFGPGTRLLVL.

The V and J genes are TRBV6-1 and TRBJ2-7; 11 bases fit TRBD2. Unmatched junction bases numbered 11, after V lost 10 bases and J lost 3 bases. CDR3 length: 15 amino acids. Germline V gene sequence: CDR1 MNHNS, CDR2 SASEGT. In DNA form, the CDR3 reads TGTGCCACCACCTTTGGTCTAGCGGGGGGCTACGAGCAGTACTTC. Amino acid sequence: CATTFGLAGGYEQYF.

The gene calls are TRBV5-1 and TRBJ2-5; TRBD1 aligns across 8 bases. Germline lookup yields CDR1 SGHRS and CDR2 YFSETQ. This CDR3 contains 14 residues. The J segment lost 0 bases and the V segment lost 5 bases, leaving 3 bases of the junction unmatched. Here the CDR3 reads CASRKGQDQETQYF. The DNA for the CDR3 is TGCGCCAGCAGAAAGGGACAGGACCAAGAGACCCAGTACTTC.

The V gene is TRBV27, the J gene TRBJ2-2; 9 bases match TRBD2. Trimming cost V 5 bases and J 7 bases; bases outside gene matches: 8. This CDR3 spans 15 amino acids. Germline loops: CDR1 MNHEY, CDR2 SMNVEV (reference sequence). The CDR3 nucleotides read TGTGCCAGCAGTATAAATAGCGGGAGCATCGGGGAGCTGTTTTTT. Its translation is CASSINSGSIGELFF.

J is TRBJ1-4 and V is TRBV9, with D perhaps TRBD1 (5 bases). V gave up 4 bases and J gave up 4 bases, with 11 bases separating them. The germline CDR1 and CDR2 sequences are SGDLS and YYNGEE. CDR3 length: 14 amino acids. CDR3 protein: CASSPTGGNEKLFF. In nucleotides, the CDR3 is TGTGCCAGCAGCCCTACGGGGGGTAATGAAAAACTGTTTTTT. The variable domain in full, with the rest retrieved from reference TRBV9 and TRBJ1-4, is DSGVTQTPKHLITATGQRVTLRCSPRSGDLSVYWYQQSLDQGLQFLIQYYNGEERAKGNILERFSAQQFPDLHSELNLSSLELGDSALYFCASSPTGGNEKLFFGSGTQLSVL.

The V call is TRBV7-2, the J call TRBJ2-2; D call uncertain. Trimming removed 7 bases from V and 5 bases from J, with 17 bases in between. This CDR3 has 15 residues. Germline V gene sequence: CDR1 SGHTA, CDR2 FQGNSA. CDR3 bases: TGTGCCAGCACCGATAAGCTTTCTTTTACCGGGGAGCTGTTTTTT. Amino acid sequence: CASTDKLSFTGELFF.

The chain couples TRBV28 to TRBJ2-1; D not certain. The CDR3 has 12 amino acids. Per germline, CDR1 MDHEN and CDR2 SYDVKM. V dropped 7 bases and J dropped 5 bases, with 9 bases sitting between them. In DNA, the CDR3 is TGTGCCAGCACCGCACGAGACAATGAGCAGTTCTTC. This gives the protein CASTARDNEQFF.

V is TRBV18 and J is TRBJ2-1, with TRBD2 matching over 7 bases. V was clipped by 2 bases and J by 9 bases; unmatched bases: 7. The germline gives CDR1 KGHSH, CDR2 LQKENI. CDR3 length: 14 residues. CDR3 nucleotides: TGTGCCAGCTCACCAATAGGACTAGAAGGTGAGCAGTTCTTC. It is translated as CASSPIGLEGEQFF.

In the case of this clone: At one end the junction does not follow the germline gene, possibly because of a read error. The CDR3 reads CSSSSRLAGTSSYEQYF. In DNA form, the CDR3 reads TGTTCCAGCAGCTCCCGACTAGCGGGAACGTCCTCCTACGAGCAGTACTTC. The rearrangement joins TRBV7-9 to TRBJ2-7, with 11 bases that match TRBD2. CDR1 and CDR2 from the germline V gene are SEHNR and FQNEAQ (reference sequence). This CDR3 contains 17 residues.

This chain uses TRBV30 with TRBJ2-5; 8 bases align to TRBD2. The better agreement between TRBJ2-7 and the DNA end casts doubt on the J call. Germline CDR1 reads GTSNPN; CDR2 reads SVGIG (reference sequence). There are 13 residues in the CDR3. CDR3 DNA: TGTGCCTGGACTACTAGCGGTTCCTACGAGCAGTACTTC. Encoded protein: CAWTTSGSYEQYF.

The chain carries TRBV5-8 and TRBJ2-7; 10 positions agree with TRBD1. J gave up 4 bases and V 3 bases, and 16 bases lay outside the gene matches. CDR1 is SGHTS and CDR2 is YDEGEE in the germline V gene. This CDR3 region has 18 residues. CDR3 in DNA: TGTGCCAGCAGCTCCAATTTTGGGACAGGGGTCGGGGGGTACGAGCAGTACTTC. The encoded protein is CASSSNFGTGVGGYEQYF.

The chain links TRBV30 to TRBJ2-1; D is perhaps TRBD2 (7 bases). CDR1 and CDR2 from the germline V gene are GTSNPN and SVGIG (reference sequence). This CDR3 contains 14 residues. The V end was cut by 4 bases, the J end by 5 bases, with 15 bases between. The CDR3, as DNA: TGTGCCTGGAAGGGGGGGCGGAGGAACAATGAGCAGTTCTTC. It codes for CAWKGGRRNNEQFF.